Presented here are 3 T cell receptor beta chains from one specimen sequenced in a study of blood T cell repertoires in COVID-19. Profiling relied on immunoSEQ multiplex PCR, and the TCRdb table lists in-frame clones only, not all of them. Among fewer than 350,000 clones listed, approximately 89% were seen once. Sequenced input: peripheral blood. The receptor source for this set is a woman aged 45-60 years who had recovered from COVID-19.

The CDR3 reads CASTPGGEETQYF. The CDR3 nucleotides read TGTGCCTCGACCCCGGGAGGAGAGGAGACCCAGTACTTC. The chain joins TRBV19 to TRBJ2-5; 7 nucleotides match TRBD2. CDR3 length equals 13 residues. The germline CDR1 and CDR2 sequences are LNHDA and SQIVND (reference sequence). Trimming at V came to 11 bases and at J to 5 bases, leaving 11 bases not matched to a gene.

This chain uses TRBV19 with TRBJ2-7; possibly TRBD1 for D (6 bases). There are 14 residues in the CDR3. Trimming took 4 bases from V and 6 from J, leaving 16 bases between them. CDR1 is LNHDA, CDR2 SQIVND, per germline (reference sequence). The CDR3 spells CASSTTGYGLEQYF. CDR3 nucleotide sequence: TGTGCCAGTAGTACGACAGGCTACGGGCTCGAGCAGTACTTC.

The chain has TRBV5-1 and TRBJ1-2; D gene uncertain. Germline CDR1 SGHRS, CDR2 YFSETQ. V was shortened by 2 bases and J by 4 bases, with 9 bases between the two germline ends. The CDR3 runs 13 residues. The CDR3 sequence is CASSLEGSYGYTF. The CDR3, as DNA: TGCGCCAGCAGCTTAGAGGGTTCCTATGGCTACACCTTC.